The T cell receptor (beta chain) under discussion was sequenced for a study of CD8 T cells in Susac syndrome. Negative isolation yielded CD8+ and CD4+ T cells; FACS enriched TEMRA cells. RNA was extracted with the RNeasy kit, and a quantity of roughly 0.5 to 1 ug was reverse transcribed using random hexamers. TCRdb independently ran MiXCR on the immunoSEQ multiplex PCR reads; one entry per CDR3 protein. Here the sample spans under 250,000 distinct CDR3 sequences, 94% being singletons. The CDR3 has 13 amino acids. V was trimmed by 1 base and J by 6 bases, leaving 9 bases between them. Germline CDR1 reads KGHSH; CDR2 reads LQKENI.

This chain connects TRBV18 to TRBJ1-2; unclear D gene. Sequencing used CD4+ T cells from PBMCs. The receptor comes from a human donor with Susac syndrome. The CDR3 nucleotides read TGTGCCAGCTCACCACGCAGTACGGATGGCTACACCTTC. Its translation is CASSPRSTDGYTF.